This TCR beta chain came from a study of TIL therapy for anti-PD-1-resistant metastatic lung cancer. At the level of the study: Half of patients were current or former smokers.

This clone was counted between two and nine times. The CDR3 extends over 15 amino acids. Germline CDR1 reads SGDLS; CDR2 reads YYNGEE. V shed 4 bases and J shed 0 bases, with 11 bases lying between them. Time point noted: pre-treatment sample, taken before nivolumab and TIL therapy. This was the immunoSEQ v3 assay. The assay was immunoSEQ multiplex PCR, and TCRdb's table has in-frame clones only and misses some. Among about 59,000 clones listed, more than 60% were seen once. Specimen: blood, collected at baseline. The chain is built from TRBV9 and TRBJ2-1; no clear D gene. The clonotype was recovered from a person between 30 and 80 years old with non-small cell lung cancer. CDR3 in DNA: TGTGCCAGCAGCCTTGATCTAGGCTCCTACAATGAGCAGTTCTTC. Protein product: CASSLDLGSYNEQFF.